This T cell receptor beta chain was captured by sequencing in a study of T cells after yellow fever vaccination. Notes on this clonotype: Its antigen is undetermined.

The junction had 3 bases not matched to a gene; V was cut back by 5 bases and J by 5 bases. The CDR3 loop spans 13 amino acids. Germline V gives CDR1 MDHEN, CDR2 SYDVKM. General study results and limits: Contamination of FACS-sorted repertoires by abundant clonotypes from the bulk population could occur.

In TCRdb, the 5' RACE reads were re-called with MiXCR into one record per CDR3 protein. The table includes 200,000 to 250,000 distinct CDR3 sequences, 3.2% detected once. The sequence was collected from a man aged 18 to 29 who received the YFV17D yellow fever vaccine. The rearrangement links TRBV28 to TRBJ1-1, with 9 bases fitting TRBD1. The input for sequencing was CD4+ T cells sorted from PBMCs, taken 10 days after the yellow fever booster vaccination. The DNA for the CDR3 is TGTGCCAGCAGTGGACAGGGGAGGACTGAAGCTTTCTTT. It specifies CASSGQGRTEAFF.